This TCR beta chain emerged from a study of blood T cells in healthy people across ages. Worth noting for this clonotype: No antigen is known for it.

Isolation yielded PBMCs, at least 7 million per sample, in every case. RNA extraction gave at least 5.5 micrograms of total RNA per sample. Alongside a J-beta primer mix, a sample-barcoded 5' primer served in a second PCR lasting about 6 to 11 cycles. All samples yielded 2.5 million or more CDR3-containing paired-end reads. Each CDR3 protein gets one entry after TCRdb re-called the 5' RACE reads with MiXCR. The sample lists fewer than 900,000 distinct CDR3 sequences, about 40% occurring once. Study outcomes and limitations: Long-lived donors had more naive CD4+ cells and higher diversity than aged donors.

This sequence originates from a woman aged 55-70 years in good health. The source material was blood.

In DNA form, the CDR3 reads TGTGCCAGCAGTTATTGGGATCCGGGACAAGTAAAGACCCAGTACTTC. Residues: CASSYWDPGQVKTQYF. The chain has TRBV6-5 and TRBJ2-7; D is perhaps TRBD1 (6 bases). The end of the DNA is better explained by TRBJ2-5, so the J call may be wrong. This CDR3 spans 16 amino acids. Germline V CDR1 and CDR2: MNHEY, SVGAGI.